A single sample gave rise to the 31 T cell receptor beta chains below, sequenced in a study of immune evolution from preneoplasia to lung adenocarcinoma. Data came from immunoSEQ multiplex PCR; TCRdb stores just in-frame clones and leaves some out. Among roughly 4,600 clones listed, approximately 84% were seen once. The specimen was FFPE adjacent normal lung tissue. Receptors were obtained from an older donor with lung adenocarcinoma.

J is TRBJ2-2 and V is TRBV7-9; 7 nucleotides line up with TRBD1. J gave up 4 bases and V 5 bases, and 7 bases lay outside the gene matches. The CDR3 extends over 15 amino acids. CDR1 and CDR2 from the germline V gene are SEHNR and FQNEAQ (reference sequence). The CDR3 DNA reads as TGTGCCAGCAGCGCCAGGGACAGAACCACCGGGGAGCTGTTTTTT. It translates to CASSARDRTTGELFF. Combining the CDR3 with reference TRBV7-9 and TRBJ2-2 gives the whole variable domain DTGVSQNPRHKITKRGQNVTFRCDPISEHNRLYWYRQTLGQGPEFLTYFQNEAQLEKSRLLSDRFSAERPKGSFSTLEIQRTEQGDSAMYLCASSARDRTTGELFFGEGSRLTVL.

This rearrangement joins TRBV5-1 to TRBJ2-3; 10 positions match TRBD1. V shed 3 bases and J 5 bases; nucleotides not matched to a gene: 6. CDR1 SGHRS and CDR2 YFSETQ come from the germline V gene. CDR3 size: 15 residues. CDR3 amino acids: CASSSGTGEVDTQYF. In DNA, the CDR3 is TGCGCCAGCAGCTCCGGGACAGGGGAGGTAGATACGCAGTATTTT.

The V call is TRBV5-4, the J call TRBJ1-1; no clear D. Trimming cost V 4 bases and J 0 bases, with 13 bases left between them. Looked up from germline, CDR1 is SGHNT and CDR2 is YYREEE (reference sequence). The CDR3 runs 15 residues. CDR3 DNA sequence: TGTGCCAGCAGCGTAAGCCGGGCCTTGAACACTGAAGCTTTCTTT. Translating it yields CASSVSRALNTEAFF.

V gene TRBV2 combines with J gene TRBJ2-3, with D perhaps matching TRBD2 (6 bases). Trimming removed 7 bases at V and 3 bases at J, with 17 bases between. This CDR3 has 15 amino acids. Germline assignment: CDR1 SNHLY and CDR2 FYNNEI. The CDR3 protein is CASMRLGIGTDTQYF. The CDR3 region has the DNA TGTGCCAGCATGAGACTAGGGATAGGGACAGATACGCAGTATTTT. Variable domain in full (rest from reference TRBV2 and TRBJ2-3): EPEVTQTPSHQVTQMGQEVILRCVPISNHLYFYWYRQILGQKVEFLVSFYNNEISEKSEIFDDQFSVERPDGSNFTLKIRSTKLEDSAMYFCASMRLGIGTDTQYFGPGTRLTVL.

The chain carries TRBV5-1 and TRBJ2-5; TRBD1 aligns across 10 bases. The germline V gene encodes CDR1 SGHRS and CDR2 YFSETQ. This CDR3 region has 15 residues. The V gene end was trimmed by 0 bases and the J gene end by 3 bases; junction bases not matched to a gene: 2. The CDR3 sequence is CASSLEGTGEETQYF. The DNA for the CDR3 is TGCGCCAGCAGCTTGGAGGGGACAGGGGAAGAGACCCAGTACTTC.

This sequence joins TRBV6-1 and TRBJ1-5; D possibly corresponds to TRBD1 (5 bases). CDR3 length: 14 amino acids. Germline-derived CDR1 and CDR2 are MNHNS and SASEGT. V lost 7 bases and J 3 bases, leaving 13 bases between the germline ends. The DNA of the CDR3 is TGTGCCAGCACGGGGGGACGGCACAATCAGCCCCAGCATTTT. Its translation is CASTGGRHNQPQHF.

The CDR3 here is CASTRVGSYEQYF. DNA for the CDR3: TGTGCCAGCACCCGGGTTGGGTCCTACGAGCAGTACTTC. The rearrangement joins TRBV2 to TRBJ2-7, with no clear D. The CDR3 contains 13 residues. In germline, CDR1 is SNHLY, CDR2 FYNNEI. The ends were cut back, 7 bases at V and 1 base at J, with 11 bases in the middle.

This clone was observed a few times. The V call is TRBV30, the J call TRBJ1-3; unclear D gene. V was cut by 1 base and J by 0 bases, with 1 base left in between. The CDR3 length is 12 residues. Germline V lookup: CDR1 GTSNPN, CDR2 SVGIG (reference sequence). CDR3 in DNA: TGTGCCTGGAGTGACTCTGGAAACACCATATATTTT. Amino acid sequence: CAWSDSGNTIYF.

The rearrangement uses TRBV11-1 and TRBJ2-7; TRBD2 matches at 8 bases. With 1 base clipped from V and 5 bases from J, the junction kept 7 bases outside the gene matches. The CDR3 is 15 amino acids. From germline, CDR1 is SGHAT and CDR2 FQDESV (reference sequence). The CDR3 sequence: CASSLGGTSLHEQYF. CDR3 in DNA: TGTGCCAGCAGCTTAGGGGGGACTAGTTTGCACGAGCAGTACTTC.

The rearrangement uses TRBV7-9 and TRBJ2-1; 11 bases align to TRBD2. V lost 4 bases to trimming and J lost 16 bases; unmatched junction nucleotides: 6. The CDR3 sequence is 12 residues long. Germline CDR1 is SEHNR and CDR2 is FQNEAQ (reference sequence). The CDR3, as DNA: TGTGCCAGCAGCTCTTTAGCGGGAGGGGGTTTCTTC. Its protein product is CASSSLAGGGFF.

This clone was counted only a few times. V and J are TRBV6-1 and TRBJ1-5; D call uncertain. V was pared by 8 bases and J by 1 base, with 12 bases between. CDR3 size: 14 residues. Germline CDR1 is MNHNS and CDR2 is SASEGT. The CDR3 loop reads CASRYGLSNQPQHF. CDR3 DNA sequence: TGTGCCAGCCGGTACGGGTTAAGCAATCAGCCCCAGCATTTT.

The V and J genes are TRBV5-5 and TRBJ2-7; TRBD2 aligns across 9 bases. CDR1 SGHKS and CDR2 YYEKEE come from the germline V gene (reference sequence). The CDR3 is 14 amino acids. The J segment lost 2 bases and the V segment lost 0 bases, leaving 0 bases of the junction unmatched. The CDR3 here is CASSLASGTYEQYF. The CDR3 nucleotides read TGTGCCAGCAGCTTGGCTAGCGGGACCTACGAGCAGTACTTC.

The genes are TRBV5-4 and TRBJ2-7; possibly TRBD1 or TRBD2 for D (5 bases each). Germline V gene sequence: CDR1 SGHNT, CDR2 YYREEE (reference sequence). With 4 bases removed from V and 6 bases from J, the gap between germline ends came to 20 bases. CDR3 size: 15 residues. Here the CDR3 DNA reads TGTGCCAGCAGCCGAGGGGCCGCTACGACGGGCGAGCAGTACTTC. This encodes CASSRGAATTGEQYF. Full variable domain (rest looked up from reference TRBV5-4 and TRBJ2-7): ETGVTQSPTHLIKTRGQQVTLRCSSQSGHNTVSWYQQALGQGPQFIFQYYREEENGRGNFPPRFSGLQFPNYSSELNVNALELDDSALYLCASSRGAATTGEQYFGPGTRLTVT.

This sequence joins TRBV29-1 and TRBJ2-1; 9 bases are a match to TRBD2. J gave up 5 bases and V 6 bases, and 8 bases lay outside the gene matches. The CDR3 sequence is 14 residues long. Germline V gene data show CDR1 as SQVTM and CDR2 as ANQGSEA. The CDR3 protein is CSVVSGRLNNEQFF. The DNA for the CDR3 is TGCAGCGTGGTAAGCGGGAGGCTTAACAATGAGCAGTTCTTC.

The CDR3 spells CASSLGSGRVNEQFF. The CDR3 DNA reads TGTGCCAGCAGCTTAGGTAGCGGGAGGGTTAATGAGCAGTTCTTC. The chain employs TRBV5-6 and TRBJ2-1; 11 nucleotides align to TRBD2. The ends lost 2 bases at V and 7 bases at J; junction bases unmatched: 5. The CDR3 length is 15 residues. Germline V CDR1 and CDR2: SGHDT, YYEEEE.

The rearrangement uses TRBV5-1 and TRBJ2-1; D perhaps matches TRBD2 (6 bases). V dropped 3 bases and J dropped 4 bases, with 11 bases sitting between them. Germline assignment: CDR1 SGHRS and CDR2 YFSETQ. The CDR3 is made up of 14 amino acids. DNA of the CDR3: TGCGCCAGCAGCTGGGGACTCACGTACAATGAGCAGTTCTTC. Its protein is CASSWGLTYNEQFF. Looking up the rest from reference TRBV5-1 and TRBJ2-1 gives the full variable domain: KAGVTQTPRYLIKTRGQQVTLSCSPISGHRSVSWYQQTPGQGLQFLFEYFSETQRNKGNFPGRFSGRQFSNSRSEMNVSTLELGDSALYLCASSWGLTYNEQFFGPGTRLTVL.

CDR3 in amino acids: CASSGMRQGKNQPQHF. CDR3 in DNA: TGTGCCAGCAGTGGCATGAGACAGGGAAAAAATCAGCCCCAGCATTTT. This chain connects TRBV6-1 to TRBJ1-5; 7 nucleotides match TRBD1. The germline V gene has CDR1 MNHNS and CDR2 SASEGT. The CDR3 is made up of 16 amino acids. Germline trimming cut 4 bases from V and 4 bases from J; bases unmatched to any gene: 10.

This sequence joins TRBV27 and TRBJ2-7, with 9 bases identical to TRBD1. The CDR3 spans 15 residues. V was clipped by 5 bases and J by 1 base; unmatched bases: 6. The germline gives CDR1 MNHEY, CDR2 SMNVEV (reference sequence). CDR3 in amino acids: CASSASGTGSYEQYF. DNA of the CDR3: TGTGCCAGCAGTGCGTCCGGGACAGGGTCCTACGAGCAGTACTTC.

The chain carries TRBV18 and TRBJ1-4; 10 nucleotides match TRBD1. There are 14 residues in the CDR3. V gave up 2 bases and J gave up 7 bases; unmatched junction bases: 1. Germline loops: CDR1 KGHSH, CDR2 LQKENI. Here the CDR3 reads CASSPDRGLEKLFF. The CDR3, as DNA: TGTGCCAGCTCACCAGACAGGGGGCTTGAAAAACTGTTTTTT.

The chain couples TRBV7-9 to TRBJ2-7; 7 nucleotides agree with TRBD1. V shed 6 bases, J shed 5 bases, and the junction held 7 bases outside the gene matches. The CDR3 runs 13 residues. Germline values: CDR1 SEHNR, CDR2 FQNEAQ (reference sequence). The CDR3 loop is CASSLQGSHEQYF. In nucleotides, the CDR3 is TGTGCCAGCAGTTTACAGGGGTCCCACGAGCAGTACTTC. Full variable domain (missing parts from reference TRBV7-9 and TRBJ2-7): DTGVSQNPRHKITKRGQNVTFRCDPISEHNRLYWYRQTLGQGPEFLTYFQNEAQLEKSRLLSDRFSAERPKGSFSTLEIQRTEQGDSAMYLCASSLQGSHEQYFGPGTRLTVT.

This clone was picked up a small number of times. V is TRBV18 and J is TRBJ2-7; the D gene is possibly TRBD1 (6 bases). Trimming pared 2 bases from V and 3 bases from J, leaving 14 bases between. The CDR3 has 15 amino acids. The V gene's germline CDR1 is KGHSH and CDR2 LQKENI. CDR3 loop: CASSPVAGVYYEQYF. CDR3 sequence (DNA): TGTGCCAGCTCACCAGTAGCAGGGGTGTACTACGAGCAGTACTTC.

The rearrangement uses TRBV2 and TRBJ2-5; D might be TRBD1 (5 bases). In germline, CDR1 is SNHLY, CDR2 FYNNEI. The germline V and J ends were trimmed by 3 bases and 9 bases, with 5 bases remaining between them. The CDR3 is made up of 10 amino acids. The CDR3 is CASSEGPQYF. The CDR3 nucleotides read TGTGCCAGCAGTGAGGGGCCCCAGTACTTC.

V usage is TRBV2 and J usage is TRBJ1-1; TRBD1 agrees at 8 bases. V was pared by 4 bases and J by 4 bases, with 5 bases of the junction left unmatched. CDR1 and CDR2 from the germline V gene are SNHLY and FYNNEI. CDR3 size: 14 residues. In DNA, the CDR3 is TGTGCCAGCAGTGTCGGACAGGGAGGCACTGAAGCTTTCTTT. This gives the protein CASSVGQGGTEAFF. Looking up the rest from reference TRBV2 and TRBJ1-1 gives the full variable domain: EPEVTQTPSHQVTQMGQEVILRCVPISNHLYFYWYRQILGQKVEFLVSFYNNEISEKSEIFDDQFSVERPDGSNFTLKIRSTKLEDSAMYFCASSVGQGGTEAFFGQGTRLTVV.

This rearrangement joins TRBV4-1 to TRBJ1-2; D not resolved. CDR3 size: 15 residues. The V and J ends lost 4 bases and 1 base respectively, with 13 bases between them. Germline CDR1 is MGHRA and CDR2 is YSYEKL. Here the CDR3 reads CASSPALTLNYGYTF. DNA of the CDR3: TGCGCCAGCAGCCCGGCCCTGACCCTTAACTATGGCTACACCTTC.

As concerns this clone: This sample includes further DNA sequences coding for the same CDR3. The CDR3 is CASGGQGLAGELFF. CDR3 nucleotides: TGTGCCAGCGGTGGACAAGGGTTAGCCGGGGAGCTGTTTTTT. The chain couples TRBV5-4 to TRBJ2-2, with D perhaps matching TRBD1 (5 bases). CDR3 length: 14 residues. Germline loops: CDR1 SGHNT, CDR2 YYREEE (reference sequence). V lost 7 bases to trimming and J lost 6 bases, with 16 bases between them.

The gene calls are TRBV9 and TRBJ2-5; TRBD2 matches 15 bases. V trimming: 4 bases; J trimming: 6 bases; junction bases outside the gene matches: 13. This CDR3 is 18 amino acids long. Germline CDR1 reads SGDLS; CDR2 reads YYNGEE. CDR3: CASSPGLAGGPSLKTQYF. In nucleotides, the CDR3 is TGTGCCAGCAGCCCCGGACTAGCGGGAGGGCCGAGTTTAAAGACCCAGTACTTC. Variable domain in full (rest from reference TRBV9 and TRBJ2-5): DSGVTQTPKHLITATGQRVTLRCSPRSGDLSVYWYQQSLDQGLQFLIQYYNGEERAKGNILERFSAQQFPDLHSELNLSSLELGDSALYFCASSPGLAGGPSLKTQYFGPGTRLLVL.

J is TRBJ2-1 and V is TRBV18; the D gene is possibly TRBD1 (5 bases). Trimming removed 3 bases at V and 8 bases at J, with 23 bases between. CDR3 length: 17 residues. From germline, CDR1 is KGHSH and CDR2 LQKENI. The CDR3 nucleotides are TGTGCCAGCTCACCTCCTTCTATAGGGGCCACTCGTCATGAGCAGTTCTTC. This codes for CASSPPSIGATRHEQFF.

CDR3 nucleotides: TGTGCCAGCAGCGTAGAGCAGGGTCCAGATACGCAGTATTTT. Protein product: CASSVEQGPDTQYF. The genes are TRBV9 and TRBJ2-3; a possible D gene is TRBD1 (5 bases). The CDR3 loop spans 14 amino acids. V lost 0 bases, J lost 4 bases, and 9 bases lay in between. Germline V CDR1 and CDR2: SGDLS, YYNGEE.

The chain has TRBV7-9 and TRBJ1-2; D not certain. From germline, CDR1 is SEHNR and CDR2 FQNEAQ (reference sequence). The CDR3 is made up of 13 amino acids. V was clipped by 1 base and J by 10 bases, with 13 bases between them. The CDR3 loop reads CASSLERLGIYTF. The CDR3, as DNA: TGTGCCAGCAGCTTAGAACGTTTAGGGATCTACACCTTC.

CDR3 in DNA: TGTGCCAGCAGTGAATCCCGGGGGACAGCCACTACGAACACCGGGGAGCTGTTTTTT. Translation gives CASSESRGTATTNTGELFF. The chain combines TRBV2 with TRBJ2-2, with D tentatively TRBD1 (7 bases). Per germline, CDR1 SNHLY and CDR2 FYNNEI. The CDR3 extends over 19 amino acids. The V end lost 2 bases, the J end lost 0 bases, and 19 bases lay between the germline ends.

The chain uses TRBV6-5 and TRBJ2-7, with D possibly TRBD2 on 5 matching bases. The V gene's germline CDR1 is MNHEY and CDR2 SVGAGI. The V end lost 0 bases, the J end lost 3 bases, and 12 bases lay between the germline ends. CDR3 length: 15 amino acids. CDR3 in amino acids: CASSYSNSAGYEQYF. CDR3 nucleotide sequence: TGTGCCAGCAGTTACTCGAACAGCGCGGGCTACGAGCAGTACTTC.